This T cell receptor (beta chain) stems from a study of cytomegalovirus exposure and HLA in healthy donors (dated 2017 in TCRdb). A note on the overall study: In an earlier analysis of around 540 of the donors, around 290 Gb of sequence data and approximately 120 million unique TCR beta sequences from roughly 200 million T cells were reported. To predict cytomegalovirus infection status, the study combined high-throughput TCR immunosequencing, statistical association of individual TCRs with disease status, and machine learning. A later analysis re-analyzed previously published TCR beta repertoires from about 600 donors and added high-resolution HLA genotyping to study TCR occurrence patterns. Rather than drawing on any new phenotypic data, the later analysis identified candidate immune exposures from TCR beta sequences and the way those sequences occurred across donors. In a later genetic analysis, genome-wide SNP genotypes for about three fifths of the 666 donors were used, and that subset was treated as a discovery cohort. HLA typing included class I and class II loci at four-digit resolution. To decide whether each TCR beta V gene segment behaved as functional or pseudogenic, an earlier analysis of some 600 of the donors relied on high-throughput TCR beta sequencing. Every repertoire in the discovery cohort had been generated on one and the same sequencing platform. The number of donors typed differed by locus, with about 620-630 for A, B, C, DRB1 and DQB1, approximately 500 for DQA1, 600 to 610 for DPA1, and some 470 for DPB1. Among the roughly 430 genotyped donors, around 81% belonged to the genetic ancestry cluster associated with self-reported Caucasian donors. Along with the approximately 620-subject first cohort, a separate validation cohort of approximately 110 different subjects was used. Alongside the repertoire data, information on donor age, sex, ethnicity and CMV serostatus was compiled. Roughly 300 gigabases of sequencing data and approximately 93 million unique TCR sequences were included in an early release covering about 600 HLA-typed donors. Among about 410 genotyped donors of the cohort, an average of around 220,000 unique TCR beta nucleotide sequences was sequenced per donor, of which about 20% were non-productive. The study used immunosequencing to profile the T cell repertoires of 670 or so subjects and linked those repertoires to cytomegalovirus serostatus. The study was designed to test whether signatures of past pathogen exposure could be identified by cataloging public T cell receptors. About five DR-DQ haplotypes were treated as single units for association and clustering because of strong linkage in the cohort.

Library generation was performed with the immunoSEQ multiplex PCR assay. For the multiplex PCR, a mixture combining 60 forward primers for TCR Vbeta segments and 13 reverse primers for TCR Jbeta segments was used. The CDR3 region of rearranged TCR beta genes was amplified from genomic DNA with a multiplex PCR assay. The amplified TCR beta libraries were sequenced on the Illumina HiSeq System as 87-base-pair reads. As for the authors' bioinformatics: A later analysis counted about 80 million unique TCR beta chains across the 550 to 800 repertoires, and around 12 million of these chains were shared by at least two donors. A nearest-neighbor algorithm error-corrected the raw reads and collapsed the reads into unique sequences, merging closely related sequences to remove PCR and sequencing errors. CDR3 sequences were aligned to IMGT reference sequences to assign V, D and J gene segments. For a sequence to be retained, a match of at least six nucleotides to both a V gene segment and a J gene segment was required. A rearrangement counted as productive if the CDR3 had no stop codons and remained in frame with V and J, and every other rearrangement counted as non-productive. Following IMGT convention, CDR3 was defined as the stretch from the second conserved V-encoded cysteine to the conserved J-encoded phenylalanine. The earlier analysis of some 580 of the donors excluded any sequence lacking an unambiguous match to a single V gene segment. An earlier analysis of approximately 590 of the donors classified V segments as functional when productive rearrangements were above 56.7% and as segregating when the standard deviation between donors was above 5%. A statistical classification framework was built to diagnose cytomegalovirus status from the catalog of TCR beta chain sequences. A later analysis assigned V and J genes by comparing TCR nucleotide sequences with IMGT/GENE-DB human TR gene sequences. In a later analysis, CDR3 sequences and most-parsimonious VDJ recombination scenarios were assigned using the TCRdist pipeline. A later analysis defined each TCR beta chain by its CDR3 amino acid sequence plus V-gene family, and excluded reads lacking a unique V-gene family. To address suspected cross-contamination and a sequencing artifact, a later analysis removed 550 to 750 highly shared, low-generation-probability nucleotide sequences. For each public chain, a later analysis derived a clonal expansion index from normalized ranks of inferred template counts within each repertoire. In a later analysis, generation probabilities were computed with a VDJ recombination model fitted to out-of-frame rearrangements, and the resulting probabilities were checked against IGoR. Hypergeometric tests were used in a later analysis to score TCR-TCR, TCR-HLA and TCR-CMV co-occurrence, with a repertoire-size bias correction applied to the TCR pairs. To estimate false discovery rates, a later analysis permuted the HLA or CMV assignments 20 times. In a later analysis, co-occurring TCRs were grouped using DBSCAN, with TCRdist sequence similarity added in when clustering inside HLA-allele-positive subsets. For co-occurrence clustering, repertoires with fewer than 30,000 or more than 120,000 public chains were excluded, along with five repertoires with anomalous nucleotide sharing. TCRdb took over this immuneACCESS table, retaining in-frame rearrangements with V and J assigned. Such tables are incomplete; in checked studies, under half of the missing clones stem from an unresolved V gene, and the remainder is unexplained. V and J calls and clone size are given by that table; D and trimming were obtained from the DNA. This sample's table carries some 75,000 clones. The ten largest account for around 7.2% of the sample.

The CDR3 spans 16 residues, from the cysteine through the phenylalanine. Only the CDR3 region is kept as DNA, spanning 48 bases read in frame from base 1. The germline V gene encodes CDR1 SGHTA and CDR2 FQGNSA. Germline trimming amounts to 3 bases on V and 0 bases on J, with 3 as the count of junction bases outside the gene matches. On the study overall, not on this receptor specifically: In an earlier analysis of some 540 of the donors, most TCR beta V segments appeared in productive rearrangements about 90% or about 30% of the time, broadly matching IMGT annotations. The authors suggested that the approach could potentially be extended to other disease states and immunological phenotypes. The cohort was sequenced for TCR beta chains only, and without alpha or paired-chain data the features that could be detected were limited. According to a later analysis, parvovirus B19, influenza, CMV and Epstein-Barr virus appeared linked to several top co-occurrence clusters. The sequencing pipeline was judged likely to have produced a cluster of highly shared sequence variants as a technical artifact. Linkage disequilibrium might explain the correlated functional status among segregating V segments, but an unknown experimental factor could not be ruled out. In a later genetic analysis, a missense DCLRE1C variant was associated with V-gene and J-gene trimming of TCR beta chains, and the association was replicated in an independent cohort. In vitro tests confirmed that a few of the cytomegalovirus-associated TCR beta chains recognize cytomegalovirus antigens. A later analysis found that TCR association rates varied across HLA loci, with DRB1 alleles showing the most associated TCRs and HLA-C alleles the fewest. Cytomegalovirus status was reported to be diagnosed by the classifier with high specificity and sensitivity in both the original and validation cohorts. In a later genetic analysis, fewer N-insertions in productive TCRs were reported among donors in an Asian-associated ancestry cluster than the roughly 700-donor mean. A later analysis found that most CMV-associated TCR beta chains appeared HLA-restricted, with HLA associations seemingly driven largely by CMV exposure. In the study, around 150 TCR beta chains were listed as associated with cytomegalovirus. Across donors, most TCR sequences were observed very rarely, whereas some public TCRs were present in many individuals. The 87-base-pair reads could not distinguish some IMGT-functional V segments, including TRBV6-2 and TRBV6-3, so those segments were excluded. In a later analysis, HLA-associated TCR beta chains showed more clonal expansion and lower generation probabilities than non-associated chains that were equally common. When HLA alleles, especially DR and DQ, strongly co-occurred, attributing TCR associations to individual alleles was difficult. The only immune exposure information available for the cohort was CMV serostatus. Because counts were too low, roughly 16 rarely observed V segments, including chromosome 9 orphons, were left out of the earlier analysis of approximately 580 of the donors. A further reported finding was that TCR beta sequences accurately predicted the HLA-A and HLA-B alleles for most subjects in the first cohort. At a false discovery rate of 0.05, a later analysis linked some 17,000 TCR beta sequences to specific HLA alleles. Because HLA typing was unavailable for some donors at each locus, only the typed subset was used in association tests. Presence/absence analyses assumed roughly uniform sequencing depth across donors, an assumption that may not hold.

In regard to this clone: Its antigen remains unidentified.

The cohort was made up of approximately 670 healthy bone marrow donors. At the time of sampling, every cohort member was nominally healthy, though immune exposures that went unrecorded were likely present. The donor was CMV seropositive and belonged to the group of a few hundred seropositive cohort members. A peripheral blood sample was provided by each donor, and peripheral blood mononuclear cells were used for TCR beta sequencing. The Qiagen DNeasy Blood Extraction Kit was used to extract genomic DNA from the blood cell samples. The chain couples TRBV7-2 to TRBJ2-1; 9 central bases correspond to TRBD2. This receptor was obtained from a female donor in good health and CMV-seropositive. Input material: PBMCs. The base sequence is TGTGCCAGCAGCTTGACTAGCGGATACTCCTACAATGAGCAGTTCTTC. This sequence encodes CASSLTSGYSYNEQFF.